This T cell receptor beta chain was recovered during a study of OX40 agonist ivuxolimab in advanced cancers. Study at large: Ivuxolimab was delivered to patients intravenously every 2 weeks at doses spanning 0.01 to 10 mg/kg. Dose-escalation patients had hepatocellular carcinoma, melanoma, renal cell or head and neck cancer. Averaging 60 years in age, with a range of roughly 20 to 90, the cohort was around 87% male. Study-wide findings and caveats: The investigators did not determine what antigen specificity the expanded peripheral T cells had.

Germline V lookup: CDR1 SQVTM, CDR2 ANQGSEA. The CDR3 totals 11 residues. V lost 8 bases to trimming and J lost 4 bases, with 11 bases between them. The protocol was immunoSEQ multiplex PCR, while the TCRdb copy is restricted to in-frame clones and leaves out a portion. The sample has around 54,000 clones; roughly 94% are singletons. This clone was counted a single time. Its cognate antigen is unknown. The V gene is TRBV29-1, the J gene TRBJ2-5, with a possible D match to TRBD2 (6 bases). The sample in question was CD4+ or CD8+ T cells sorted from blood, obtained in a trial of the OX40 agonist ivuxolimab. The TCR sequence derives from an adult with an advanced solid tumor such as melanoma, head and neck, liver or kidney cancer. CDR3 in amino acids: CSFRGGETQYF. The CDR3, as DNA: TGCAGCTTTCGGGGAGGAGAGACCCAGTACTTC.